The 27 T cell receptor beta chains given below trace back to one sample, sequenced in a study of shared clonotypes between healthy human individuals. The protocol was immunoSEQ multiplex PCR, while the TCRdb copy is restricted to in-frame clones and leaves out a portion. The sample consists of 1,500,000 or so clones, just under 99% of them appearing once. Sequenced material: naive CD4+ T cells sorted from blood. Subset given: CD45RA+ positively selected. These receptors were obtained from a man aged 25 to 40 in good health.

The CDR3 DNA sequence: TGTGCCAGCAGTTTATATGGGGTGGGACAGGAGCAGTACTTC. Protein: CASSLYGVGQEQYF. This chain connects TRBV28 to TRBJ2-7; TRBD1 agrees at 7 bases. Germline CDR1 reads MDHEN; CDR2 reads SYDVKM. V dropped 1 base and J dropped 7; count of bases not matched to a gene: 7. The CDR3 spans 14 residues.

V and J are TRBV11-2 and TRBJ2-1; no firm D call. Per the germline V gene, CDR1 is SGHAT and CDR2 is FQNNGV. Trimming left V 1 base short and J 6 bases short, with 10 bases between. This CDR3 is 14 amino acids long. DNA for the CDR3: TGTGCCAGCAGCTTAGGGTGGACCTCCAATGAGCAGTTCTTC. Translation: CASSLGWTSNEQFF.

This chain uses TRBV18 with TRBJ1-5; the D gene is possibly TRBD1 (6 bases). The CDR3 is made up of 16 amino acids. V gave up 3 bases and J gave up 6 bases, with 18 bases separating them. Germline CDR1 and CDR2: KGHSH and LQKENI. The CDR3 reads CASSPISFGTSQPQHF. The CDR3 DNA reads TGTGCCAGCTCACCTATTTCCTTTGGGACAAGTCAGCCCCAGCATTTT.

The chain is built from TRBV10-3 and TRBJ2-5, with 10 positions matching TRBD2. Germline V gene sequence: CDR1 ENHRY, CDR2 SYGVKD. This CDR3 spans 17 amino acids. The V segment lost 2 bases and the J segment 4 bases; nucleotides outside the gene matches: 10. The CDR3 loop is CAISEVLAGEGGETQYF. CDR3 coding DNA: TGTGCCATCAGTGAGGTCCTAGCGGGAGAGGGGGGAGAGACCCAGTACTTC.

This chain links TRBV7-6 with TRBJ1-3, with D perhaps matching TRBD1 (5 bases). The CDR3 covers 13 residues. Trimming pared 10 bases from V and 1 base from J, leaving 11 bases between. Germline V lookup: CDR1 SGHVS, CDR2 FNYEAQ. CDR3 DNA: TGTGCCATTCGGACACCGTCTGGAAACACCATATATTTT. It is translated as CAIRTPSGNTIYF.

The gene calls are TRBV10-1 and TRBJ1-4; TRBD1 is a possible D gene (6 bases). In germline, CDR1 is WNHNN, CDR2 SYGVQD (reference sequence). The V gene lost 0 bases and the J gene lost 8 bases, with 10 bases spanning the gap. The CDR3 consists of 14 residues. CDR3 residues: CASSESTGREKLFF. CDR3 in DNA: TGCGCCAGCAGTGAGTCAACAGGGCGAGAAAAACTGTTTTTT.

CDR3 in amino acids: CASSSGGTTALNTEAFF. The CDR3, as DNA: TGTGCCAGCAGCTCCGGGGGGACGACAGCACTGAACACTGAAGCTTTCTTT. V is TRBV7-3 and J is TRBJ1-1; a weak D match, TRBD1 (5 bases). CDR3 length: 17 amino acids. The ends were cut back, 4 bases at V and 0 bases at J, with 18 bases in the middle. Germline values: CDR1 SGHTA, CDR2 FQGTGA. The whole variable domain, filled in from reference TRBV7-3 and TRBJ1-1, reads GAGVSQTPSNKVTEKGKYVELRCDPISGHTALYWYRQSLGQGPEFLIYFQGTGAADDSGLPNDRFFAVRPEGSVSTLKIQRTERGDSAVYLCASSSGGTTALNTEAFFGQGTRLTVV.

This chain connects TRBV7-9 to TRBJ1-2; D unclear. The CDR3 extends over 13 amino acids. Trimming left V 3 bases short and J 5 bases short, with 10 bases between. The V gene's germline CDR1 is SEHNR and CDR2 FQNEAQ (reference sequence). CDR3 coding DNA: TGTGCCAGCAGCTTGGAATACCCATATGGCTACACCTTC. Translated: CASSLEYPYGYTF.

The chain employs TRBV7-9 and TRBJ1-5, with TRBD1 identical over 8 bases. Trimming cost V 2 bases and J 7 bases; bases outside gene matches: 4. This CDR3 comprises 14 residues. CDR1 is SEHNR and CDR2 is FQNEAQ in the germline V gene (reference sequence). For the CDR3, the DNA is TGTGCCAGCAGCTTACAGGGGGCAGAGCAGCCCCAGCATTTT. It yields the protein CASSLQGAEQPQHF.

The chain recombines TRBV28 with TRBJ1-2, with 10 nucleotides matching TRBD1. CDR1 is MDHEN and CDR2 is SYDVKM in the germline V gene. V was clipped by 2 bases and J by 8 bases; unmatched bases: 8. This CDR3 spans 15 amino acids. The CDR3: CASSLGGQGSRGYTF. The CDR3 nucleotides are TGTGCCAGCAGTTTAGGGGGACAGGGGTCCCGGGGCTACACCTTC.

The chain uses TRBV30 and TRBJ2-7; D possibly matches TRBD1 or TRBD2 (5 bases each). Germline CDR1 and CDR2: GTSNPN and SVGIG (reference sequence). The CDR3 contains 13 residues. V lost 2 bases and J 1 base, leaving 9 bases between the germline ends. CDR3 sequence reads: CAWSRGRSYEQYF. For the CDR3, the DNA is TGTGCCTGGAGTCGGGGACGGTCCTACGAGCAGTACTTC.

The genes are TRBV5-1 and TRBJ2-1; D is ambiguous. The CDR3 is 12 amino acids. In germline, CDR1 is SGHRS, CDR2 YFSETQ. The V and J ends lost 4 bases and 7 bases respectively, with 9 bases between them. The CDR3 here is CASSVWGNEQFF. In DNA form, the CDR3 reads TGCGCCAGCAGCGTGTGGGGTAATGAGCAGTTCTTC. Full variable domain (remainder filled in from reference TRBV5-1 and TRBJ2-1): KAGVTQTPRYLIKTRGQQVTLSCSPISGHRSVSWYQQTPGQGLQFLFEYFSETQRNKGNFPGRFSGRQFSNSRSEMNVSTLELGDSALYLCASSVWGNEQFFGPGTRLTVL.

The rearrangement joins TRBV12-2 to TRBJ2-1; the D call TRBD1 from the table was never checked on the DNA. TRBV12-2 is annotated as a pseudogene. CDR3 size: 17 residues. CDR3 in amino acids: CASRLAGSRTGYYEQFF. CDR3 nucleotide sequence: TGTGCAAGTCGCTTAGCGGGATCGAGGACAGGGTATTATGAGCAGTTCTTC.

The rearrangement joins TRBV5-1 to TRBJ2-5; D unresolved. The germline CDR1 and CDR2 sequences are SGHRS and YFSETQ. The V end was cut by 3 bases, the J end by 4 bases, with 10 bases between. This CDR3 is 13 amino acids long. The CDR3 region is CASSSQSRETQYF. DNA for the CDR3: TGCGCCAGCAGCTCCCAGTCGCGAGAGACCCAGTACTTC.

V usage is TRBV18 and J usage is TRBJ2-1; D may be TRBD1 (6 bases). The V end lost 4 bases, the J end lost 7 bases, and 17 bases lay between the germline ends. Germline lookup yields CDR1 KGHSH and CDR2 LQKENI. This CDR3 comprises 15 residues. The DNA for the CDR3 is TGTGCCAGCTCACTCCAGACAGGTATTTTGAATGAGCAGTTCTTC. Its translation: CASSLQTGILNEQFF.

The chain is built from TRBV11-2 and TRBJ2-1, with 7 bases lining up with TRBD2. Germline CDR1 reads SGHAT; CDR2 reads FQNNGV. CDR3 length equals 13 residues. V lost 6 bases and J lost 12; bases outside the gene matches: 11. The CDR3 reads CASSKRSERGQFF. CDR3 bases: TGTGCCAGCAGTAAGCGATCAGAGCGGGGGCAGTTCTTC.

The rearrangement uses TRBV11-3 and TRBJ2-1; D unresolved. Germline CDR1 and CDR2: SGHNT and YENEEA. The CDR3 extends over 14 amino acids. Deletions cut 4 bases from V and 8 bases from J, with 15 bases between. The CDR3 reads CASSSGRGRDEQFF. CDR3 nucleotides: TGTGCCAGCAGCTCCGGTCGAGGCCGGGATGAGCAGTTCTTC.

This clone showed up just once. The gene calls are TRBV5-1 and TRBJ2-1, with 15 nucleotides matching TRBD2. V lost 0 bases to trimming and J lost 8 bases; unmatched junction nucleotides: 3. The CDR3 covers 16 residues. The germline V gene encodes CDR1 SGHRS and CDR2 YFSETQ. The CDR3 sequence: CASSLAGTSGRYEQFF. The CDR3 region has the DNA TGCGCCAGCAGCTTGGCCGGGACTAGCGGGAGGTATGAGCAGTTCTTC.

V and J are TRBV18 and TRBJ2-7; no firm D call. Per germline, CDR1 KGHSH and CDR2 LQKENI. The length of the CDR3 is 14 residues. V gave up 3 bases and J gave up 6 bases, with 15 bases separating them. Here the CDR3 reads CASSPLDGVGEQYF. As DNA, the CDR3 is TGTGCCAGCTCACCCCTGGACGGTGTCGGCGAGCAGTACTTC.

The chain combines TRBV5-1 with TRBJ1-1; 8 nucleotides agree with TRBD1. Germline trimming cut 1 base from V and 4 bases from J; bases unmatched to any gene: 12. The CDR3 is made up of 17 amino acids. CDR1 is SGHRS, CDR2 YFSETQ, per germline. CDR3 nucleotide sequence: TGCGCCAGCAGCTTGCGTCAGGACAGGGCTTTTGGCACTGAAGCTTTCTTT. As protein: CASSLRQDRAFGTEAFF. The full variable domain, completed using reference TRBV5-1 and TRBJ1-1, is KAGVTQTPRYLIKTRGQQVTLSCSPISGHRSVSWYQQTPGQGLQFLFEYFSETQRNKGNFPGRFSGRQFSNSRSEMNVSTLELGDSALYLCASSLRQDRAFGTEAFFGQGTRLTVV.

This chain joins TRBV7-7 and TRBJ2-5; no clear D gene. V dropped 2 bases and J dropped 2 bases, with 12 bases sitting between them. CDR1 and CDR2 from the germline V gene are SSHAT and FNYEAQ (reference sequence). This CDR3 has 15 residues. The DNA of the CDR3 is TGTGCCAGCAGCTTAAGCCTTTACGGACAAGAGACCCAGTACTTC. The encoded protein is CASSLSLYGQETQYF.

The genes are TRBV6-5 and TRBJ1-1; no clear D. Per the germline V gene, CDR1 is MNHEY and CDR2 is SVGAGI. The V end lost 2 bases, the J end lost 5 bases, and 6 bases lay between the germline ends. The CDR3 extends over 12 amino acids. The CDR3 DNA reads as TGTGCCAGCAGTTACGACGGGACTGAAGCTTTCTTT. Its translation: CASSYDGTEAFF.

The chain is built from TRBV7-9 and TRBJ2-6, with 9 bases fitting TRBD1. V lost 2 bases, J lost 2 bases, and 4 bases stayed unmatched. The germline V gene has CDR1 SEHNR and CDR2 FQNEAQ (reference sequence). The CDR3 consists of 17 residues. CDR3 region: CASSLLQGAAGANVLTF. The CDR3 region has the DNA TGTGCCAGCAGCTTATTACAGGGGGCAGCTGGGGCCAACGTCCTGACTTTC.

This clone was seen a single time. The J gene is TRBJ1-2, the V gene TRBV5-1; D ambiguous. This CDR3 region has 13 residues. The germline V gene encodes CDR1 SGHRS and CDR2 YFSETQ. Trimming took 2 bases from V and 6 from J, leaving 11 bases between them. Here the CDR3 reads CASSFDGENGYTF. The CDR3 DNA reads TGCGCCAGCAGCTTTGATGGCGAGAATGGCTACACCTTC.

V gene TRBV5-1 combines with J gene TRBJ2-2; no clear D. The V end was cut by 2 bases, the J end by 0 bases, with 20 bases between. There are 19 residues in the CDR3. Germline lookup yields CDR1 SGHRS and CDR2 YFSETQ. The CDR3 nucleotides read TGCGCCAGCAGCTTAGACTCTCTGGGGAAATACGCGAACACCGGGGAGCTGTTTTTT. It yields the protein CASSLDSLGKYANTGELFF.

The chain employs TRBV15 and TRBJ1-1; D is perhaps TRBD1 (5 bases). The V gene's germline CDR1 is LNHNV and CDR2 YYDKDF (reference sequence). CDR3 length: 13 residues. The germline V and J ends were trimmed by 1 base and 6 bases, with 9 bases remaining between them. CDR3 sequence reads: CATSRGAGAEAFF. CDR3 nucleotides: TGTGCCACCAGCAGAGGAGCGGGGGCTGAAGCTTTCTTT. The whole variable domain, remainder taken from reference TRBV15 and TRBJ1-1, is DAMVIQNPRYQVTQFGKPVTLSCSQTLNHNVMYWYQQKSSQAPKLLFHYYDKDFNNEADTPDNFQSRRPNTSFCFLDIRSPGLGDTAMYLCATSRGAGAEAFFGQGTRLTVV.

The V call is TRBV7-3, the J call TRBJ2-2; 7 nucleotides line up with TRBD1. V was clipped by 4 bases and J by 12 bases; unmatched bases: 5. The CDR3 contains 12 residues. The germline V gene has CDR1 SGHTA and CDR2 FQGTGA. CDR3 loop: CASSSPGQKLFF. The DNA for the CDR3 is TGTGCCAGCAGCTCTCCGGGACAGAAGCTGTTTTTT.